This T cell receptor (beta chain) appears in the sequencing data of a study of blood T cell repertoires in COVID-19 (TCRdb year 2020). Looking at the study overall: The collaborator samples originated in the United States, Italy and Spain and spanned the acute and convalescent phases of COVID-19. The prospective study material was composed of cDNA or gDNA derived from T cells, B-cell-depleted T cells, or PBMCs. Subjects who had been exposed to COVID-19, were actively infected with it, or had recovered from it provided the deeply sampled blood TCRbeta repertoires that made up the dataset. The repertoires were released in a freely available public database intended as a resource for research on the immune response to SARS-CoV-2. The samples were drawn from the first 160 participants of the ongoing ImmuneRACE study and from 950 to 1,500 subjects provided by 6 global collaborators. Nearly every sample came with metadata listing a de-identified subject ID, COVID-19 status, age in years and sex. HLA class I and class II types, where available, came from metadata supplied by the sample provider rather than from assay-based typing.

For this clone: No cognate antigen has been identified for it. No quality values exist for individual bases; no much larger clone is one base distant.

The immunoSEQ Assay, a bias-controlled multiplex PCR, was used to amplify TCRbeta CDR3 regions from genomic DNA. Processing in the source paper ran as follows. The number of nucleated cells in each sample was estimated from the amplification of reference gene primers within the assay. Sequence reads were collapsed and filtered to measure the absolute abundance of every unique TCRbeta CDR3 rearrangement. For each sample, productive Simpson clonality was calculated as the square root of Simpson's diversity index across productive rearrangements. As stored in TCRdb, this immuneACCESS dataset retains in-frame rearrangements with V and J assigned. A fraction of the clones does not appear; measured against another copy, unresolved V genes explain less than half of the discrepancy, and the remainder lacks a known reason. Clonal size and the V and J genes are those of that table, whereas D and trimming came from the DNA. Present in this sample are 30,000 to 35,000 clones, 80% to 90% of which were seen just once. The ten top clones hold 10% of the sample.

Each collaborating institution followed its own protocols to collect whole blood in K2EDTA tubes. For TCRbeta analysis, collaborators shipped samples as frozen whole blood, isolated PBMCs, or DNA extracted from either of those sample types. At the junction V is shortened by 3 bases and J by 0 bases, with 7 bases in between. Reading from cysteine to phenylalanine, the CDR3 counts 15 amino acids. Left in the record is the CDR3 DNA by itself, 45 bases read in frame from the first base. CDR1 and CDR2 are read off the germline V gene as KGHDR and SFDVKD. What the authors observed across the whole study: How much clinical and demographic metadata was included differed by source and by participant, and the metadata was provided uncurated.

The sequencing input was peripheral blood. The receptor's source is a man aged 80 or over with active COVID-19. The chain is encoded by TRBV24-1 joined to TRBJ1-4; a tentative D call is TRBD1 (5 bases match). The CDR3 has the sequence CATSDGGATNEKLFF. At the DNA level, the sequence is TGTGCCACCAGTGATGGGGGGGCAACTAATGAAAAACTGTTTTTT.